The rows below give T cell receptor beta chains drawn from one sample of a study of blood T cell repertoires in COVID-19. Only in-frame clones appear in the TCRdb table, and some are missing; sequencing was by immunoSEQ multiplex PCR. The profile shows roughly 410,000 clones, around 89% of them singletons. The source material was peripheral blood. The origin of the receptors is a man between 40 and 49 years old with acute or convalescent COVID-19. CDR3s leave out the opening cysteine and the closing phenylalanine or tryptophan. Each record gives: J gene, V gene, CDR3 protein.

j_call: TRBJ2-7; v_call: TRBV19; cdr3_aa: ASSSQSVSYEQY
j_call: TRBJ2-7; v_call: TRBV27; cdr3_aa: ASSTRHEGPGEQY
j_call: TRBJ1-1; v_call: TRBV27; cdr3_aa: ASSSLDRRGTEAF
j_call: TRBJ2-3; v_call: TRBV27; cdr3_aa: ASSSSGTGVRDTQY
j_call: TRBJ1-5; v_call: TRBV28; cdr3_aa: ASNSGGSQPQH
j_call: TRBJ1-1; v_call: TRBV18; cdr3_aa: ASSPRTGVHTEAF
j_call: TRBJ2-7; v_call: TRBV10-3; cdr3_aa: AISESLAGYEQY
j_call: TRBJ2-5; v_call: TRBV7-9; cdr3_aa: ASSTLDRKETQY
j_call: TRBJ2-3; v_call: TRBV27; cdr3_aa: ASSPPAASRFDTQY
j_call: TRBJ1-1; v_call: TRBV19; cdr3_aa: ASSTRTGYTEAF
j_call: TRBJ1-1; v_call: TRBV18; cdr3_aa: ASIQRTDSTEAF
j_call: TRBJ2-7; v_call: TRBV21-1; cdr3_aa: ASSKAGQDDVPSSEQY
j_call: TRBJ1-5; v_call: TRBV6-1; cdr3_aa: ASSEVRGSNQPQH
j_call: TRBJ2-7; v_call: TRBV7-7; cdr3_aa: ASSLDRTSYEQY
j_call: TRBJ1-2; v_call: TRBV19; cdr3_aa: ASSIDPRTGPRYYGYT
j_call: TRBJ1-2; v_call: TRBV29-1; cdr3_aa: SVEYPVGGQTYT
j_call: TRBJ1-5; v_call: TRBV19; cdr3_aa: ASKRQGDNQPQH
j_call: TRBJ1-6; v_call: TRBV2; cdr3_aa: ASSRDYNSPLH
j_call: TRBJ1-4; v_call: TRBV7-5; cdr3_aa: ARSSRKKTDPTGNEKLF
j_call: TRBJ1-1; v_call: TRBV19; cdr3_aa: ASVPGRETEAF
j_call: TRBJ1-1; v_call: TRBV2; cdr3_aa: ASTDRTANTEAF
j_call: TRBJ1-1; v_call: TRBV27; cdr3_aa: ASSLYRGTEAF
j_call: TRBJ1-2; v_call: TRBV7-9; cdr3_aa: ASSLGRPANYGYT
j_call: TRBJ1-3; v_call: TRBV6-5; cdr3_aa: ASGFQGARNTIY
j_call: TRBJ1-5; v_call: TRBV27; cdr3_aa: ASSDSRGSNQPQH
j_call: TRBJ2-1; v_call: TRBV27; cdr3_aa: ASSSLAEYNEQF
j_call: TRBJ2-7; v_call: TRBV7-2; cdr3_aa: ASSPHAYGSPLSEQY
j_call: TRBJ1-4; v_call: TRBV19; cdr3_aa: ASKNRATNEKLF
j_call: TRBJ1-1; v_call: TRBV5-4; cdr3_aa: ASSLDPAGLNTEAF
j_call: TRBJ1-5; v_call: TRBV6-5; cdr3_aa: ASSSGDRGGQPQH
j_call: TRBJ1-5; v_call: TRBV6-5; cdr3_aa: ASSRAGQANQPQH
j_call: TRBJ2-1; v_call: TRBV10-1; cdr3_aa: ASSLQGALSYNEQF
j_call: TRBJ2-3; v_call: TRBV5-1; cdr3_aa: ASSDGVSSTDTQY
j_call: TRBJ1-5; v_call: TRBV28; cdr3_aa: ASSSVRGINQPQH
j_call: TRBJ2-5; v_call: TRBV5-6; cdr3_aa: ASSFSAIQETQY
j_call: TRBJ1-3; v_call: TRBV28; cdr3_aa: ASDNGGGSGNTIY
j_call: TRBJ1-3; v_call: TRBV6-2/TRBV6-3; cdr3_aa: ASSYAGSPGNTIY
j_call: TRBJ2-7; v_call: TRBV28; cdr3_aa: ASWAGTGTYEQY
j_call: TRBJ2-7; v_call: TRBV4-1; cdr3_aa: ASSQGGQRSSYEQY
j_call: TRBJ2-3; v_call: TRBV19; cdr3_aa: ASWDRGHTQY
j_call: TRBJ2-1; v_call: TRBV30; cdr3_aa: AWIRDSYNEQF
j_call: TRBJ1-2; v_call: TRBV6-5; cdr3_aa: ASSYTLQGTNYGYT
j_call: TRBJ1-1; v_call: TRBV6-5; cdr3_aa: ASSYRQRGTEAF
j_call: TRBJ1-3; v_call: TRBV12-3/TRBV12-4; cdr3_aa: ASRSGTGYTIY
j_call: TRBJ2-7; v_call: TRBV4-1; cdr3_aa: ASSQATLSGSYEQY
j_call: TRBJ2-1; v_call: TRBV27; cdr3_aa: ASSFGTYNEQF
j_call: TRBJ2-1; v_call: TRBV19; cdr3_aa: ASSMGSSGDEQF
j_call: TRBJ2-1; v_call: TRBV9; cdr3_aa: ASSLGGAGLNEQF
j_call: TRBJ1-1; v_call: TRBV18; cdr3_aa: ASSPPTVGTEAF
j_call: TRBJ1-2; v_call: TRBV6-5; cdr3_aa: AIQLPGASQR
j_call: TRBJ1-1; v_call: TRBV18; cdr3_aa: ASSPPGMEGLKNTEAF
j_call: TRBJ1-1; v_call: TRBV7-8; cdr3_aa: ASTSGWLGAF
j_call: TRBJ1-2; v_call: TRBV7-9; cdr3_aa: ASSLAGPYGYT
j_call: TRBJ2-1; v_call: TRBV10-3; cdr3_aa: AISGTSGGASEQF
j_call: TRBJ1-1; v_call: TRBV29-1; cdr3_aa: SVEDLTNEAF
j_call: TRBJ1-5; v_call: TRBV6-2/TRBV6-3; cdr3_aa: ASSPLRSPNQPQH